One and the same sample provided the 16 T cell receptor beta chains below, sequenced in a study of blood T cells in healthy people across ages. A second about 7 to 12 cycle PCR used barcoded and J-beta primers. One entry per CDR3 protein results from TCRdb running MiXCR on the 5' RACE reads. Of hundreds of thousands of distinct CDR3 sequences in the sample, 58% are singletons; the top ten hold 20% to 25%. Sequencing was done on a sample of blood. The receptors stem from a man younger than 45 in good health.

This rearrangement joins TRBV14 to TRBJ1-1, with a possible D match to TRBD1 (5 bases). The germline V and J ends were trimmed by 3 bases and 6 bases, with 23 bases remaining between them. The CDR3 contains 17 residues. Germline V lookup: CDR1 SGHDN, CDR2 FVKESK. CDR3: CASSQGTTGSPNSEAFF. CDR3 sequence (DNA): TGTGCCAGCAGCCAGGGGACCACCGGCTCCCCTAATTCTGAAGCTTTCTTT.

The chain has TRBV12-3 or TRBV12-4 and TRBJ2-3, with D perhaps given as TRBD1 or TRBD2 (6 bases each). The CDR3 has 14 amino acids. V was shortened by 5 bases and J by 6 bases, with 15 bases between the two germline ends. CDR3 region: CASSVRGALDTQYF. The CDR3 nucleotides read TGTGCCAGCAGTGTTAGGGGGGCCTTGGATACGCAGTATTTT.

This clonotype was observed once. The chain combines TRBV20-1 with TRBJ2-1; a possible D gene is TRBD2 (5 bases). The germline gives CDR1 DFQATT, CDR2 SNEGSKA (reference sequence). Trimming shortened V by 3 bases and J by 8 bases, and 8 bases separated the two germline ends. This CDR3 is built from 11 residues. The CDR3 coding sequence is TGCAGTGCTAGCGGACTGGATGAGCAGTTCTTC. Its protein product is CSASGLDEQFF.

The chain carries TRBV20-1 and TRBJ2-1; 11 positions match TRBD2. The germline V gene has CDR1 DFQATT and CDR2 SNEGSKA (reference sequence). There are 16 residues in the CDR3. V gave up 6 bases and J gave up 2 bases; unmatched junction bases: 9. CDR3: CSANVFSGRAYNEQFF. DNA of the CDR3: TGCAGTGCCAACGTCTTTAGCGGGAGGGCCTACAATGAGCAGTTCTTC.

The chain carries TRBV5-1 and TRBJ1-2, with 7 bases lining up with TRBD1. The CDR3 is 14 amino acids. Trimming removed 2 bases from V and 6 bases from J; junction bases left unmatched: 7. Germline V gene lookup returns CDR1 SGHRS and CDR2 YFSETQ. CDR3 coding DNA: TGCGCCAGCAGCTTCGCGACAGGGTCGGATGGCTACACCTTC. Its translation: CASSFATGSDGYTF.

This clonotype was found once. The chain links TRBV4-3 to TRBJ1-5; the D is unclear. CDR1 and CDR2 from the germline V gene are LGHNA and YSLEER. The length of the CDR3 is 13 residues. V was trimmed by 1 base and J by 5 bases, leaving 6 bases between them. The CDR3 loop is CASSQVRHQPQHF. The CDR3 DNA reads TGCGCCAGCAGCCAAGTGAGGCATCAGCCCCAGCATTTT.

The J gene is TRBJ2-7, the V gene TRBV20-1; perhaps TRBD2 as D (5 bases). Germline-derived CDR1 and CDR2 are DFQATT and SNEGSKA (reference sequence). V shed 7 bases and J shed 3 bases, with 13 bases lying between them. The CDR3 sequence is 12 residues long. CDR3 sequence: CSVIDGDYEQYF. The CDR3 region has the DNA TGCAGTGTCATCGACGGGGACTACGAGCAGTACTTC.

The CDR3 reads CASIGAGEGSYEQYF. The CDR3 DNA reads as TGTGCCAGCATTGGGGCGGGAGAGGGCTCCTACGAGCAGTACTTC. This sequence joins TRBV28 and TRBJ2-7, with 7 bases aligning to TRBD2. Germline assignment: CDR1 MDHEN and CDR2 SYDVKM. V lost 7 bases, J lost 0 bases, and 9 bases stayed unmatched. This CDR3 spans 15 amino acids.

This clonotype was detected only a few times. The chain is built from TRBV29-1 and TRBJ2-5; 8 positions agree with TRBD2. J was trimmed by 2 bases and V by 4 bases; bases with no gene match: 6. This CDR3 has 14 residues. Per the germline V gene, CDR1 is SQVTM and CDR2 is ANQGSEA. The CDR3 DNA sequence: TGCAGCGTTGCTTGGACTAGCCGTCAAGAGACCCAGTACTTC. It specifies CSVAWTSRQETQYF.

This clonotype was counted between two and nine times. The chain employs TRBV9 and TRBJ2-4; 10 bases match TRBD2. Trimming at V came to 4 bases and at J to 13 bases, leaving 17 bases not matched to a gene. The CDR3 contains 16 residues. Germline CDR1 and CDR2: SGDLS and YYNGEE. CDR3 sequence: CASSRAGTSVYNEQYF. The CDR3 coding sequence is TGTGCCAGCAGCCGTGCCGGGACTAGCGTTTACAATGAGCAGTACTTC.

This clonotype came up a few times. The V and J genes are TRBV20-1 and TRBJ1-5, with D possibly being TRBD1 (6 bases). This CDR3 is 14 amino acids long. The germline V gene has CDR1 DFQATT and CDR2 SNEGSKA (reference sequence). Trimming took off 0 bases at V and 7 bases at J, with 13 bases between the two ends. The CDR3 nucleotides are TGCAGTGCTAGAGATGGTCAGGGGTTCCAGCCCCAGCATTTT. Translating gives CSARDGQGFQPQHF.

This chain joins TRBV3-1 and TRBJ2-3, with 11 positions matching TRBD2. V shed 1 base and J 5 bases; nucleotides not matched to a gene: 2. The CDR3 consists of 15 residues. Germline V gives CDR1 LGHDT, CDR2 YNNKEL (reference sequence). As DNA, the CDR3 is TGTGCCAGCAGCCAAGTGGGGACTAGCGGAGATACGCAGTATTTT. The encoded protein is CASSQVGTSGDTQYF.

This clonotype was counted ten times or more. This rearrangement joins TRBV6-1 to TRBJ1-5; no reliable D call. Trimming removed 8 bases at V and 5 bases at J, with 19 bases between. The length of the CDR3 is 15 residues. Looked up from germline, CDR1 is MNHNS and CDR2 is SASEGT. CDR3 protein: CASRVNFRTDQPQHF. The CDR3 DNA reads TGTGCCAGCCGAGTGAATTTCCGGACGGATCAGCCCCAGCATTTT.

The rearrangement uses TRBV9 and TRBJ1-2, with 12 bases lining up with TRBD1. This CDR3 is 14 amino acids long. Per the germline V gene, CDR1 is SGDLS and CDR2 is YYNGEE. V shed 5 bases, J shed 8 bases, and the junction held 7 bases outside the gene matches. The CDR3 spells CASSAGQGARGYTF. CDR3 nucleotides: TGTGCCAGCAGTGCGGGACAGGGGGCGCGGGGCTACACCTTC.

This clonotype was counted between two and nine times. The J gene is TRBJ2-7, the V gene TRBV28, with TRBD2 identical over 7 bases. Per the germline V gene, CDR1 is MDHEN and CDR2 is SYDVKM. The trim removed 5 bases at V and 0 bases at J, leaving 4 bases unmatched. The CDR3 runs to 14 residues. In DNA, the CDR3 is TGTGCCAGCAGTCTAGCGGACCTCTCCTACGAGCAGTACTTC. It is translated as CASSLADLSYEQYF.

This clonotype came up a few times. The V and J genes are TRBV7-2 and TRBJ2-3, with 11 positions matching TRBD2. Losses at the gene ends were 4 bases for V and 1 base for J; bases not matched to a gene: 4. This CDR3 has 16 amino acids. The germline V gene encodes CDR1 SGHTA and CDR2 FQGNSA. CDR3 nucleotide sequence: TGTGCCAGCAGCTCCGGGACTAGCGGACGCACAGATACGCAGTATTTT. Translated, it gives CASSSGTSGRTDTQYF.